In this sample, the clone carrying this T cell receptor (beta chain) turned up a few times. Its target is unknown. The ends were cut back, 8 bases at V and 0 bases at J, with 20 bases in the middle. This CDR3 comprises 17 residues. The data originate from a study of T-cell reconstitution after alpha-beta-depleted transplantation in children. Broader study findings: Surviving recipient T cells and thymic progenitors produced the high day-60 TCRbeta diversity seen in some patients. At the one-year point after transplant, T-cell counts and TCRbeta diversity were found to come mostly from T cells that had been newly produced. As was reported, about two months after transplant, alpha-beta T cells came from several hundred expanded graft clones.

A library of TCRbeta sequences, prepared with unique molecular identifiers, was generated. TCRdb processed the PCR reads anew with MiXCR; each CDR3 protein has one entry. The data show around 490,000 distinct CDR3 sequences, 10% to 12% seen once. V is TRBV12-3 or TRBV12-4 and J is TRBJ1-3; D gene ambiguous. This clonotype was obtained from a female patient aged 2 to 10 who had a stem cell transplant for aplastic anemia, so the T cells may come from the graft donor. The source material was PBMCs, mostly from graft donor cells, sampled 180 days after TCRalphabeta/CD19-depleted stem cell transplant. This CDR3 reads CASGLDRTASSGNTIYF. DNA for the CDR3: TGTGCCAGCGGTCTCGATCGAACGGCCAGCTCTGGAAACACCATATATTTT.